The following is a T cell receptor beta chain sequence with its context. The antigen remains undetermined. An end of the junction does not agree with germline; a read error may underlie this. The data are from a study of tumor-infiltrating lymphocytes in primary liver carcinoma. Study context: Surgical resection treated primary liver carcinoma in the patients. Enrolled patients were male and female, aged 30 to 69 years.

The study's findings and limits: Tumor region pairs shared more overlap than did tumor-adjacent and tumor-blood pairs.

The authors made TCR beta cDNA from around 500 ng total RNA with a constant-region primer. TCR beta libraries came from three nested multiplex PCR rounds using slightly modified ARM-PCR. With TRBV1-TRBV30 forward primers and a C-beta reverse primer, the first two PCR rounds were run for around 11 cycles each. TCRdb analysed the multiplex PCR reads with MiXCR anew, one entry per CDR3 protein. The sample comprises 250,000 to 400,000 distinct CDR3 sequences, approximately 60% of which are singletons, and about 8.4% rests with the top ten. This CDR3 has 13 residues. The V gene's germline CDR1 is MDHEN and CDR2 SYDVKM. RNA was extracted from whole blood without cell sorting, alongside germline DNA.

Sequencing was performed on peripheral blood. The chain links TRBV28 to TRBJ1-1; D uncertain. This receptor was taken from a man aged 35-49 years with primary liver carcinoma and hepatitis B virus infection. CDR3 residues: CASSSLANTEAFF. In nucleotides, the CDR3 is TGTGCCAGTAGTTCCCTAGCGAACACTGAAGCTTTCTTT.